These T cell receptor beta chains were read from a single sample in a study of T cells after posttransplantation cyclophosphamide. Method: immunoSEQ multiplex PCR; TCRdb's copy keeps in-frame clones and lacks some. The sample includes tens of thousands of clones, 93% of them seen just once. Sequenced: PBMCs. The source of these receptors is a woman aged 30 to 39 in good health and a related stem cell transplant donor. Both conserved end residues are part of each CDR3. Each record gives: V gene, clone size, J gene, D gene, CDR3 DNA, CDR3 protein. A D gene is named only where the DNA matches it firmly. Only some rows state a clone size, as once, few, many or a class for expanded clones.

TRBV4-2	.	TRBJ1-1	.	TGTGCCAGCAGCGGAGGTGGGACTGAAGCTTTCTTT	CASSGGGTEAFF
TRBV28	.	TRBJ1-5	.	TGTTCGACCCACCTTAGCAATCAGCCCCAGCATTTT	CSTHLSNQPQHF
TRBV2	.	TRBJ1-4	TRBD1	TGTGCCAGCAGTTTACAGGGGACTAATGAAAAACTGTTTTTT	CASSLQGTNEKLFF
TRBV19	.	TRBJ2-7	TRBD1	TGTGCCAGTAGTATTAAAGACAGGGCCTCCTACGAGCAGTACTTC	CASSIKDRASYEQYF
TRBV5-1	.	TRBJ2-3	TRBD2	TGCGCCAGCAGCTTGGGGCGGGGGAGCACAGATACGCAGTATTTT	CASSLGRGSTDTQYF
TRBV19	.	TRBJ2-2	.	TGTGCCAGTAGTATGCGGACTGAACGAACGACCGGGGAGCTGTTTTTT	CASSMRTERTTGELFF
TRBV4-1	.	TRBJ2-3	TRBD1	TGCGCCAGCAGCCAAGCCTACGGACAGGGGGCCCTCACTGTGGGGAATACGCAGTATTTT	CASSQAYGQGALTVGNTQYF
TRBV7-2	few	TRBJ1-5	.	TGTGCCAGCAGCTTAAGTGGGACGGCGGATCAGCCCCAGCATTTT	CASSLSGTADQPQHF
TRBV18	.	TRBJ1-5	.	TGTGCCAGCTCACCAGGGTCTGGGCCCCAGCATTTT	CASSPGSGPQHF
TRBV28	.	TRBJ1-1	.	TGTGCCAGCAGCCGTCTCGGGGCGGCGTGGTCAGCTTTCTTT	CASSRLGAAWSAFF
TRBV6-6	.	TRBJ1-1	TRBD1	TGTGCCAGCAGTCTCACCGGGACAGGGTATAACACTGAAGCTTTCTTT	CASSLTGTGYNTEAFF
TRBV2	.	TRBJ2-2	.	TGTGCCAGCAGTGAAGGCGGGCGTTCCACCGGGGAGCTGTTTTTT	CASSEGGRSTGELFF
TRBV5-1	.	TRBJ1-4	.	TGCGCCAGCAGACCGGCCTCGGGAAACGAAAAACTGTTTTTT	CASRPASGNEKLFF
TRBV6-5	once	TRBJ1-6	.	TGTGCCAGCAGTCGAGGGGGTTATAATTCACCCCTCCACTTT	CASSRGGYNSPLHF
TRBV27	.	TRBJ1-2	.	TGTGCCAGCAGTTTAGAGGGTATGGATGGCTACACCTTC	CASSLEGMDGYTF
TRBV4-3	.	TRBJ2-7	TRBD1	TGCGCCAGCAGCCACTCTGCGACAGGGGAATACGAGCAGTACTTC	CASSHSATGEYEQYF
TRBV6-1	.	TRBJ1-2	TRBD1	TGTGCCAGCGGGACAGTTAATGGCTACACCTTC	CASGTVNGYTF
TRBV6-4	.	TRBJ2-3	TRBD2	TGTGCCAGCAGACACGCCGGGACTAGCGGGGGGTGCTCAGATACGCAGTATTTT	CASRHAGTSGGCSDTQYF
TRBV10-3	.	TRBJ2-7	TRBD1	TGTGCCGTCTCCGGGACAGGATCCTACGAGCAGTACTTC	CAVSGTGSYEQYF
TRBV7-8	.	TRBJ2-7	.	TGTGCCAGCAGGAAATATCAGGGTCCCTCCTACGAGCAGTACTTC	CASRKYQGPSYEQYF
TRBV28	.	TRBJ1-2	.	TGTGCCAGCAGTCCCGGACCTTACTATGGCTACACCTTC	CASSPGPYYGYTF
TRBV4-3	.	TRBJ2-1	TRBD2	TGCGCCAGCAGCCAACTATCTCTAGCGGGGGGGCCGAATGAGCAGTTCTTC	CASSQLSLAGGPNEQFF
TRBV7-2	.	TRBJ2-7	.	TGTGCCAGCAGCTCGACACCCTCCTACGAGCAGTACTTC	CASSSTPSYEQYF
TRBV19	.	TRBJ1-2	.	TGTGCCAGTAACCTTCGGTTTGACTATGGCTACACCTTC	CASNLRFDYGYTF
TRBV5-4	.	TRBJ1-2	TRBD1	TGTGCCAGCAGCTTCCGGGACAGGGGGCGCGGTGGCTACACCTTC	CASSFRDRGRGGYTF
TRBV2	.	TRBJ1-4	.	TGTGCCAGCAGTTTTAGGGGGACAACTAATGAAAAACTGTTTTTT	CASSFRGTTNEKLFF
TRBV7-6	.	TRBJ2-5	.	TGTGCCAGCAGCTTAGGGTCGGGGGTAGAGACCCAGTACTTC	CASSLGSGVETQYF
TRBV7-2	.	TRBJ1-1	.	TGTGCCAGCAGCCGGACTGGGAACACTGAAGCTTTCTTT	CASSRTGNTEAFF
TRBV4-2	.	TRBJ2-3	.	TGTGCCAGCAGCCAAGGGATGGCAGGGGGCACAGATACGCAGTATTTT	CASSQGMAGGTDTQYF
TRBV29-1	.	TRBJ1-6	.	TGCAGCGTTGAAGCAGGGAGGGGTTCACCCCTCCACTTT	CSVEAGRGSPLHF
TRBV29-1	.	TRBJ1-4	TRBD1	TGCAGCGTTGGGGGGACAGGGATCACTAATGAAAAACTGTTTTTT	CSVGGTGITNEKLFF
TRBV10-3	medium-sized	TRBJ1-2	.	TGTGCCATCAGGGACGGAGCTAACTATGGCTACACCTTC	CAIRDGANYGYTF
TRBV5-1	.	TRBJ2-2	TRBD2	TGCGCCAGCAGCTTGAGAACGGGGAGGGTTAACCGGGAGCTGTTTTTT	CASSLRTGRVNRELFF
TRBV11-3	.	TRBJ2-2	.	TGTGCCAGCAGCTTAGCGGGGGCTACCGGGGAGCTGTTTTTT	CASSLAGATGELFF
TRBV27	.	TRBJ1-6	TRBD1	TGTGCCAGCACCCCGGGACAGTTCAATTCACCCCTCCACTTT	CASTPGQFNSPLHF
TRBV6-4	once	TRBJ1-2	.	TGTGCCAGCAGTGTTGGGCAGGCGAACTATGGCTACACCTTC	CASSVGQANYGYTF
TRBV4-2	.	TRBJ2-5	.	TGTGCCAGCAGCCCCCAGACCCTTTCGGAGACCCAGTACTTC	CASSPQTLSETQYF
TRBV7-9	.	TRBJ2-1	.	TGTGCCAGCAGCTTAAGGGATTCTAGATCAGGTTACAATGAGCAGTTCTTC	CASSLRDSRSGYNEQFF
TRBV19	.	TRBJ1-2	.	TGTGCCAGTCGGAGGTTCAGCTATGGCTACACCTTC	CASRRFSYGYTF
TRBV28	.	TRBJ1-6	.	TGTGCCAGCACCTCAGGGTCGGGAAATAATTCACCCCTCCACTTT	CASTSGSGNNSPLHF
TRBV7-9	.	TRBJ2-2	TRBD2	TGTGCCAGCAGCTTGGGGGGGACGAACACCGGGGAGCTGTTTTTT	CASSLGGTNTGELFF
TRBV19	.	TRBJ1-4	.	TGTGCCAGTAGTATCCGGGGGCGCCTGGCTAATGAAAAACTGTTTTTT	CASSIRGRLANEKLFF
TRBV29-1	.	TRBJ1-1	.	TGCAGCTCTGCTACAACGAACACTGAAGCTTTCTTT	CSSATTNTEAFF
TRBV10-3	.	TRBJ2-6	.	TGTGCCATCAGTGACAGGGAATCTGGGGCCAACGTCCTGACTTTC	CAISDRESGANVLTF
TRBV7-2	.	TRBJ1-1	.	TGTGCCAGCAGCTTAGGGGTGGAGGGGACTGAAGCTTTCTTT	CASSLGVEGTEAFF
TRBV7-7	.	TRBJ2-5	.	TGTGCCAGCAGCTCGGGGAGGGGGTCCCAAGAGACCCAGTACTTC	CASSSGRGSQETQYF
TRBV19	.	TRBJ2-2	TRBD1	TGTGCCAGTACCTCCTCCGGGACAGGGAGCGCCGGGGAGCTGTTTTTT	CASTSSGTGSAGELFF